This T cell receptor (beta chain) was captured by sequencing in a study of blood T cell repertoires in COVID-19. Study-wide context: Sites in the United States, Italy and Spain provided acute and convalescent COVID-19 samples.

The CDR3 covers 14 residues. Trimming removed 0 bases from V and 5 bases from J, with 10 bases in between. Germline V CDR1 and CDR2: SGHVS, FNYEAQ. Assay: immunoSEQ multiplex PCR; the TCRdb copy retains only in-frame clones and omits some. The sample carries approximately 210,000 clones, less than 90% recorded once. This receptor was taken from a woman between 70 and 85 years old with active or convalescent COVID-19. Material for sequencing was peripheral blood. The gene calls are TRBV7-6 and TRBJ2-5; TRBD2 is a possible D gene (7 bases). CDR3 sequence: CASSLAGGPETQYF. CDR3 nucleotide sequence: TGTGCCAGCAGCTTAGCGGGGGGGCCTGAGACCCAGTACTTC. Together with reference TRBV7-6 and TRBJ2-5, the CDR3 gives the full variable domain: GAGVSQSPRYKVTKRGQDVALRCDPISGHVSLYWYRQALGQGPEFLTYFNYEAQQDKSGLPNDRFSAERPEGSISTLTIQRTEQRDSAMYRCASSLAGGPETQYFGPGTRLLVL.